Following are 30 T cell receptor beta chains from one sample sequenced in a study of blood T cell repertoires in COVID-19 (TCRdb year 2020). The library was built by means of the immunoSEQ multiplex PCR assay. Sourced from immuneACCESS, this table was stored by TCRdb with only in-frame sequences that have V and J called. A share of the clones is absent; for the studies checked, an unresolved V gene accounts for under half, and the remainder has no known explanation. For this sample there are under 130,000 clones; about four fifths appear just once. Just over 15% of the sample is in the top ten clones. The sample taken for sequencing was peripheral blood. The receptors stem from a woman over 75 with acute or convalescent COVID-19.

The gene calls are TRBV7-8 and TRBJ1-3; a weak D match, TRBD1 (5 bases). The germline V gene encodes CDR1 SGHVS and CDR2 FQNEAQ. Deletions cut 3 bases from V and 4 bases from J, with 13 bases between. The CDR3 has 15 residues. CDR3: CASSLEGSRGNTIYF. The CDR3 DNA reads TGTGCCAGCAGCTTGGAGGGGAGTAGAGGAAACACCATATATTTT.

This clone has just one count. The V call is TRBV29-1, the J call TRBJ1-1, with 11 bases matching TRBD1. Germline assignment: CDR1 SQVTM and CDR2 ANQGSEA. With V trimmed by 7 bases and J by 1 base, 8 bases remained unmatched. CDR3 length: 15 residues. The CDR3 sequence is CSGAGTGGGNTEAFF. The CDR3 DNA reads TGCAGCGGGGCCGGGACAGGGGGAGGGAACACTGAAGCTTTCTTT.

CDR3 sequence (DNA): TGTGCCAGCAGCCCCGGGGTAGCCAAAAACATTCAGTACTTC. Residues: CASSPGVAKNIQYF. This chain uses TRBV7-2 with TRBJ2-4; maybe TRBD2 (5 bases). CDR1 is SGHTA and CDR2 is FQGNSA in the germline V gene. V was trimmed by 5 bases and J by 0 bases, leaving 8 bases between them. The CDR3 consists of 14 residues.

The chain recombines TRBV11-2 with TRBJ1-4; D gene unclear. There are 15 residues in the CDR3. With 5 bases removed from V and 0 bases from J, the gap between germline ends came to 10 bases. Germline V gene lookup returns CDR1 SGHAT and CDR2 FQNNGV. The CDR3 nucleotides read TGTGCCAGCAGCATCTGGCTCGCAACTAATGAAAAACTGTTTTTT. This sequence encodes CASSIWLATNEKLFF.

The chain employs TRBV5-6 and TRBJ2-7; no clear D gene. In germline, CDR1 is SGHDT, CDR2 YYEEEE. The CDR3 covers 15 residues. The germline V and J ends were trimmed by 1 base and 3 bases, with 14 bases remaining between them. DNA for the CDR3: TGTGCCAGCAGCTTGTATGCCTTAGAATACTACGAGCAGTACTTC. Translating it yields CASSLYALEYYEQYF.

The chain recombines TRBV19 with TRBJ1-1; TRBD1 matches 7 bases. Per germline, CDR1 LNHDA and CDR2 SQIVND (reference sequence). The CDR3 is 14 residues long. V was clipped by 6 bases and J by 5 bases; unmatched bases: 9. The CDR3 DNA follows: TGTGCCAGTAGGGCGACAGGGATGAGGACTGAAGCTTTCTTT. This sequence encodes CASRATGMRTEAFF.

This chain links TRBV28 with TRBJ2-6, with TRBD1 matching over 11 bases. The CDR3 is made up of 17 amino acids. Trimming cost V 6 bases and J 3 bases; bases outside gene matches: 7. Germline V gene sequence: CDR1 MDHEN, CDR2 SYDVKM. CDR3 sequence reads: CASSRGTGGSGANVLTF. CDR3 DNA sequence: TGTGCCAGCAGCCGAGGGACAGGGGGTAGTGGGGCCAACGTCCTGACTTTC.

V and J are TRBV24-1 and TRBJ1-5; no reliable D call. Germline assignment: CDR1 KGHDR and CDR2 SFDVKD. The CDR3 loop spans 13 amino acids. Trimming took 7 bases from V and 0 from J, leaving 6 bases between them. The CDR3 is CATRADSNQPQHF. The CDR3 DNA reads as TGTGCCACCAGGGCGGATAGCAATCAGCCCCAGCATTTT.

This clone was seen once. The rearrangement joins TRBV2 to TRBJ1-6; D remains unclear. The CDR3 is 15 amino acids. V gave up 1 base and J gave up 5 bases, with 9 bases separating them. The germline V gene encodes CDR1 SNHLY and CDR2 FYNNEI. Here the CDR3 DNA reads TGTGCCAGCAGTGAAGGTCAGGCCAATAATTCACCCCTCCACTTT. It codes for CASSEGQANNSPLHF.

The rearrangement uses TRBV28 and TRBJ1-2, with 9 bases fitting TRBD1. Germline trimming cut 6 bases from V and 6 bases from J; bases unmatched to any gene: 8. Germline values: CDR1 MDHEN, CDR2 SYDVKM. The CDR3 loop spans 14 amino acids. CDR3 bases: TGTGCCAGCAGCCCTTGGGACAGGGAGGATGGCTACACCTTC. It encodes CASSPWDREDGYTF.

There are a few counts of this clone. J is TRBJ1-2 and V is TRBV28; 8 bases fit TRBD1. After removal of 5 bases from V and 4 bases from J, the junction contained 6 bases not matched to a gene. The CDR3 covers 14 residues. Germline V gene lookup returns CDR1 MDHEN and CDR2 SYDVKM. The chain's CDR3 is CASSPITGGYGYTF. The CDR3 DNA reads as TGTGCCAGCAGTCCAATTACAGGGGGCTATGGCTACACCTTC.

This clone was seen a few times. Within the sample, other DNA sequences also encode this same CDR3. The chain couples TRBV19 to TRBJ2-2, with 8 positions matching TRBD1. V was clipped by 6 bases and J by 2 bases; unmatched bases: 5. CDR3 length: 15 amino acids. Germline V gene sequence: CDR1 LNHDA, CDR2 SQIVND (reference sequence). The chain's CDR3 is CASSLDRGNTGELFF. For the CDR3, the DNA is TGTGCCAGTAGCCTTGACAGGGGAAACACCGGGGAGCTGTTTTTT.

The V gene is TRBV7-2, the J gene TRBJ2-7, with D possibly matching TRBD1 (6 bases). CDR1 and CDR2 from the germline V gene are SGHTA and FQGNSA. CDR3 size: 15 residues. Trimming pared 5 bases from V and 9 bases from J, leaving 23 bases between. CDR3 residues: CASSQNSGTPFRQYV. The CDR3 region has the DNA TGTGCCAGCAGCCAAAATTCCGGGACACCCTTTCGGCAGTACGTC.

The chain uses TRBV27 and TRBJ2-5; no clear D gene. Trimming cost V 4 bases and J 5 bases, with 5 bases left between them. The CDR3 is made up of 11 amino acids. The germline V gene has CDR1 MNHEY and CDR2 SMNVEV (reference sequence). This chain's CDR3 is CASSSRETQYF. The CDR3 region has the DNA TGTGCCAGCAGTTCCCGGGAGACCCAGTACTTC.

This clone was counted a few times. The V call is TRBV5-6, the J call TRBJ2-7; 7 bases fit TRBD2. Looked up from germline, CDR1 is SGHDT and CDR2 is YYEEEE. CDR3 length: 15 residues. Trimming cost V 1 base and J 2 bases; bases outside gene matches: 6. Here the CDR3 DNA reads TGTGCCAGCAGCTTGTGGGGCGGGAGACCCTACGAGCAGTACGTC. Translating it yields CASSLWGGRPYEQYV.

This clone was detected a few times. The chain employs TRBV4-1 and TRBJ2-5, with a tentative D call TRBD2 (7 bases). V gave up 1 base and J gave up 6 bases, with 18 bases separating them. This CDR3 is built from 16 residues. From germline, CDR1 is MGHRA and CDR2 YSYEKL. CDR3 region: CASSQAASGGGKTQYF. In DNA form, the CDR3 reads TGCGCCAGCAGCCAAGCGGCTAGCGGAGGGGGAAAGACCCAGTACTTC.

V is TRBV2 and J is TRBJ1-1; 9 bases match TRBD1. The CDR3 is made up of 14 amino acids. The trim removed 6 bases at V and 3 bases at J, leaving 5 bases unmatched. Germline V gene data show CDR1 as SNHLY and CDR2 as FYNNEI. In DNA, the CDR3 is TGTGCCAGCAGAAACAGGGGGCGAGACACTGAAGCTTTCTTT. Protein: CASRNRGRDTEAFF.

This clone occurred once. The rearrangement joins TRBV20-1 to TRBJ2-5, with D tentatively TRBD1 (5 bases). The V gene lost 3 bases and the J gene lost 4 bases, with 12 bases spanning the gap. This CDR3 region has 13 residues. Per the germline V gene, CDR1 is DFQATT and CDR2 is SNEGSKA (reference sequence). In DNA form, the CDR3 reads TGCAGTGCTAGTACCAGGGTTCCAGAGACCCAGTACTTC. Amino acid sequence: CSASTRVPETQYF.

The V call is TRBV3-1 (or the pseudogene TRBV3-2), the J call TRBJ1-3; 8 nucleotides align to TRBD1. With V trimmed by 1 base and J by 2 bases, 4 bases remained unmatched. This CDR3 has 16 amino acids. Germline V gene lookup returns CDR1 LGHDT and CDR2 YNNKEL (reference sequence). The CDR3 DNA is TGTGCCAGCAGCCAAGGTCGGACAGGGACTGGAAACACCATATATTTT. This sequence encodes CASSQGRTGTGNTIYF.

The J gene is TRBJ2-2, the V gene TRBV9; the D gene is possibly TRBD2 (6 bases). The germline CDR1 and CDR2 sequences are SGDLS and YYNGEE. V lost 3 bases to trimming and J lost 4 bases, with 16 bases between them. The CDR3 length is 16 residues. This chain's CDR3 is CASSGRGTPSTGELFF. As DNA, the CDR3 is TGTGCCAGCAGCGGGCGCGGGACCCCTTCCACCGGGGAGCTGTTTTTT.

This chain uses TRBV5-6 with TRBJ2-7; 10 bases are a match to TRBD1. V was pared by 5 bases and J by 2 bases, with 7 bases of the junction left unmatched. Germline V lookup: CDR1 SGHDT, CDR2 YYEEEE. The CDR3 spans 15 residues. DNA for the CDR3: TGTGCCAGCAGTAAGACAGGGGGCAAAACCTACGAGCAGTACTTC. Residues: CASSKTGGKTYEQYF. Supplemented by reference TRBV5-6 and TRBJ2-7, the full variable domain reads DAGVTQSPTHLIKTRGQQVTLRCSPKSGHDTVSWYQQALGQGPQFIFQYYEEEERQRGNFPDRFSGHQFPNYSSELNVNALLLGDSALYLCASSKTGGKTYEQYFGPGTRLTVT.

This chain links TRBV29-1 with TRBJ2-7; D perhaps matches TRBD1 (6 bases). This CDR3 comprises 13 residues. The germline V gene has CDR1 SQVTM and CDR2 ANQGSEA. Trimming took 8 bases from V and 0 from J, leaving 14 bases between them. CDR3 residues: CSSTGTNSYEQYF. The CDR3 nucleotides are TGCAGCTCCACCGGGACAAACTCCTACGAGCAGTACTTC.

The J gene is TRBJ2-5, the V gene TRBV11-3; TRBD2 agrees at 11 bases. The junction had 3 bases not matched to a gene; V was cut back by 4 bases and J by 2 bases. The V gene's germline CDR1 is SGHNT and CDR2 YENEEA. The CDR3 sequence is 15 residues long. CDR3 in DNA: TGTGCCAGCAGCTCCGGGACTAGCGGACAAGAGACCCAGTACTTC. Encoded protein: CASSSGTSGQETQYF.

This rearrangement joins TRBV11-3 to TRBJ2-6, with TRBD2 as a possible D gene (6 bases). Germline CDR1 and CDR2: SGHNT and YENEEA. The CDR3 runs to 16 residues. V lost 7 bases, J lost 2 bases, and 15 bases lay in between. Here the CDR3 reads CASTSGGKTGANVLTF. Here the CDR3 DNA reads TGTGCCAGCACAAGTGGAGGGAAGACTGGGGCCAACGTCCTGACTTTC.

The rearrangement uses TRBV7-2 and TRBJ2-3; 7 bases map to TRBD2. Germline V gives CDR1 SGHTA, CDR2 FQGNSA. The CDR3 runs 13 residues. The DNA of the CDR3 is TGTGCTGTGGGGCGGGAGAGCACAGATACGCAGTATTTT. It translates to CAVGRESTDTQYF.

The CDR3 loop is CASSVVGHKSSYNEQFF. The CDR3, as DNA: TGTGCCAGCAGCGTAGTGGGACACAAAAGCTCCTACAATGAGCAGTTCTTC. J is TRBJ2-1 and V is TRBV9; TRBD1 might be the D (6 bases). The CDR3 has 17 residues. With 0 bases removed from V and 0 bases from J, the gap between germline ends came to 13 bases. Per the germline V gene, CDR1 is SGDLS and CDR2 is YYNGEE.

The gene calls are TRBV19 and TRBJ1-4, with 8 bases identical to TRBD1. V was clipped by 5 bases and J by 0 bases; unmatched bases: 5. The CDR3 is 16 amino acids. Germline CDR1 LNHDA, CDR2 SQIVND (reference sequence). CDR3 DNA: TGTGCCAGTAGTGATGACAGGGGTCCAACTAATGAAAAACTGTTTTTT. It codes for CASSDDRGPTNEKLFF.

With regard to this clone: Other DNA sequences in this specimen translate into the identical CDR3. This chain connects TRBV3-1 (or the pseudogene TRBV3-2) to TRBJ2-1; 8 bases agree with TRBD2. The CDR3 is 13 residues long. CDR1 is LGHDT and CDR2 is YNNKEL in the germline V gene (reference sequence). Trimming at V came to 1 base and at J to 10 bases, leaving 3 bases not matched to a gene. CDR3: CASSQVAGGEQFF. The CDR3 region has the DNA TGTGCCAGCAGCCAAGTGGCGGGAGGCGAGCAGTTCTTC.

The chain combines TRBV24-1 with TRBJ2-1, with D perhaps matching TRBD2 (5 bases). The V gene lost 1 base and the J gene lost 9 bases, with 9 bases spanning the gap. The germline V gene has CDR1 KGHDR and CDR2 SFDVKD. The CDR3 runs to 13 residues. The CDR3 region is CATSDFGEIEQFF. CDR3 DNA sequence: TGTGCCACCAGTGATTTCGGGGAAATTGAGCAGTTCTTC.

The chain uses TRBV7-8 and TRBJ2-1; weak D call: TRBD1 (5 bases). V gave up 2 bases and J gave up 0 bases, with 14 bases separating them. The germline V gene has CDR1 SGHVS and CDR2 FQNEAQ. The CDR3 sequence is 17 residues long. The CDR3 DNA follows: TGTGCCAGCAGCTTACCACTGACAGATTACTCCTACAATGAGCAGTTCTTC. This codes for CASSLPLTDYSYNEQFF.